This record concerns one T cell receptor beta chain sequence. Its antigen is currently unknown. The sample comes from a study of cytomegalovirus exposure and HLA in healthy donors. Study observations and caveats: A later analysis found first-cohort TCR clusters tended to co-occur in the approximately 120 validation repertoires. High specificity and sensitivity for cytomegalovirus status were reported for the classifier.

This CDR3 is 13 amino acids long. Trimming took off 2 bases at V and 7 bases at J, with 12 bases between the two ends. CDR1 is SGHDT and CDR2 is YYEEEE in the germline V gene. Using immunoSEQ multiplex PCR, the repertoire was profiled, and TCRdb retains in-frame clones only, with some absent. The data contain around 130,000 clones, over 85% of them singletons. The material sequenced was PBMCs. The rearrangement links TRBV5-6 to TRBJ1-1; the D gene is possibly TRBD1 (6 bases). This sequence was found in a man under 40 in good health and CMV-seronegative. The CDR3 is CASSLPGAGEAFF. CDR3 in DNA: TGTGCCAGCAGCTTACCAGGGGCGGGTGAAGCTTTCTTT.